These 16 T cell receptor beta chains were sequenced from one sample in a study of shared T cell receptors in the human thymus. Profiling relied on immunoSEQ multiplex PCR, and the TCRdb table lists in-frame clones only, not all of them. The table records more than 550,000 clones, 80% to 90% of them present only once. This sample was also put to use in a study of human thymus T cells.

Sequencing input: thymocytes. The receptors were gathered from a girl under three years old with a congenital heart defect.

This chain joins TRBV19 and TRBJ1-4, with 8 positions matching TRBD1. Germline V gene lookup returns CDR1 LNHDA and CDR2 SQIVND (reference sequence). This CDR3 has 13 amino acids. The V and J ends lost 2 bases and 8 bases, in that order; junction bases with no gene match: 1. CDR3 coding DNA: TGTGCCAGTAGTATACAGGGGGCGGAAAAACTGTTTTTT. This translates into CASSIQGAEKLFF.

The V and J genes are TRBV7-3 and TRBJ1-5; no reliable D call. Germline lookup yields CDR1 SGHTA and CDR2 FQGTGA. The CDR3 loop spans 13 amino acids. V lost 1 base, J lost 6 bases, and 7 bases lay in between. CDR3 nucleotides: TGTGCCAGCAGCTTAATTCCAGGTCAGCCCCAGCATTTT. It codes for CASSLIPGQPQHF.

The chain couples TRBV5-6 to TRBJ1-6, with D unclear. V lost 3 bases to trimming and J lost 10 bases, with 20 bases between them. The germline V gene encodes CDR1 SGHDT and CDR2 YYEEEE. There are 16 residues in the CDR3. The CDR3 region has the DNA TGTGCCAGCAGCTCCGGGTACCGGAACTGGCCATCACCCCTCCACTTT. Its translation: CASSSGYRNWPSPLHF.

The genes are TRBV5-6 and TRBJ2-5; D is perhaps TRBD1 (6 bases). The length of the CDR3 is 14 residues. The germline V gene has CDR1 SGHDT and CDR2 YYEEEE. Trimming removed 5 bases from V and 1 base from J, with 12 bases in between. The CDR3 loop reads CASRGWGLQETQYF. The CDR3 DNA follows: TGTGCCAGCAGGGGCTGGGGGCTCCAAGAGACCCAGTACTTC.

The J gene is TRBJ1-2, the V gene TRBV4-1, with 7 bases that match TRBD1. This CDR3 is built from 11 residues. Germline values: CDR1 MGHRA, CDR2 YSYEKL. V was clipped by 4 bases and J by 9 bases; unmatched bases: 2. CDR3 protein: CASSRQGSYTF. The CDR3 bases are TGCGCCAGCAGCCGACAGGGCAGCTACACCTTC.

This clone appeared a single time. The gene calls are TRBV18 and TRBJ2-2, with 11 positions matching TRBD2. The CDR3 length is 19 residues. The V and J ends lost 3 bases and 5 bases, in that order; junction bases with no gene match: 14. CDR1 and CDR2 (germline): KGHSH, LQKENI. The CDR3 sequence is CASSPAASGGLPLTGELFF. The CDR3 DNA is TGTGCCAGCTCACCCGCGGCTAGCGGGGGGTTACCTCTTACCGGGGAGCTGTTTTTT.

CDR3 bases: TGTGCCAGCAGCGCTAAAAACAGGAGCTCCTACGAGCAGTACTTC. It yields the protein CASSAKNRSSYEQYF. The gene calls are TRBV6-1 and TRBJ2-7; D possibly corresponds to TRBD1 (5 bases). Deletions cut 6 bases from V and 0 bases from J, with 15 bases between. The CDR3 consists of 15 residues. Germline CDR1 MNHNS, CDR2 SASEGT.

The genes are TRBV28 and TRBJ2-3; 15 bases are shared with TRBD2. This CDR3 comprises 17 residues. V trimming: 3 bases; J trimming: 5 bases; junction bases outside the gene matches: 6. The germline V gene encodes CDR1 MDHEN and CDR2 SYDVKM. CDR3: CASSFGMGLAGGDTQYF. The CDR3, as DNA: TGTGCCAGCAGTTTTGGAATGGGACTAGCGGGAGGAGATACGCAGTATTTT.

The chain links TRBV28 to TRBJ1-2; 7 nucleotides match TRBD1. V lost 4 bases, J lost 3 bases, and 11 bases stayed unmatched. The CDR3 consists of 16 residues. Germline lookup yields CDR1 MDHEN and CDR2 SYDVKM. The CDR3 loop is CASSSRTGSWDYGYTF. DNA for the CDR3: TGTGCCAGCAGTTCGCGGACAGGCTCTTGGGACTATGGCTACACCTTC.

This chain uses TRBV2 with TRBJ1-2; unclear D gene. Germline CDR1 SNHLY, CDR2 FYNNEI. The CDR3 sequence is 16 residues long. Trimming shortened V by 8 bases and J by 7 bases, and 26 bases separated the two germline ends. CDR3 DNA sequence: TGTGCCAGCGCCGAGAGCGAGACATCCTTAGGAGGTGGCTACACCTTC. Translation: CASAESETSLGGGYTF.

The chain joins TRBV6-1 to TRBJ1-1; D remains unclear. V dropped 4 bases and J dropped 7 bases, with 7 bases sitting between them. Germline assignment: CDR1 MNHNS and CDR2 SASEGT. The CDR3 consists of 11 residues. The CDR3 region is CASSGPDEAFF. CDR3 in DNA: TGTGCCAGCAGTGGGCCAGATGAAGCTTTCTTT.

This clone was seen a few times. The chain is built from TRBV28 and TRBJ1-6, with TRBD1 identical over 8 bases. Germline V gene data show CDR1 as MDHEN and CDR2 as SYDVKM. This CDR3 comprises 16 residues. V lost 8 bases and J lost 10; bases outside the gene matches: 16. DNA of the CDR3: TGTGCCAGCGGAAAAAGGGCAGGGGGCCGAGAGTCACCCCTCCACTTT. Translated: CASGKRAGGRESPLHF.

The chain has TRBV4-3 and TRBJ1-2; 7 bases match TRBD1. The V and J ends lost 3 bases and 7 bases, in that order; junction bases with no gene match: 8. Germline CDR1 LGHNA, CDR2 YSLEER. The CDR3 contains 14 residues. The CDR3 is CASSHSQGTGGYTF. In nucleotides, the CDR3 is TGCGCCAGCAGCCACTCACAGGGGACCGGTGGCTACACCTTC.

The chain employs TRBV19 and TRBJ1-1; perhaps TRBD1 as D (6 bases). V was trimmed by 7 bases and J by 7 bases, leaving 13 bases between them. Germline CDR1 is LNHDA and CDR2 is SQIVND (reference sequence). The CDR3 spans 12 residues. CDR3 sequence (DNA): TGTGCCAGTACCACTAGGGGGATTGAAGCTTTCTTT. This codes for CASTTRGIEAFF.

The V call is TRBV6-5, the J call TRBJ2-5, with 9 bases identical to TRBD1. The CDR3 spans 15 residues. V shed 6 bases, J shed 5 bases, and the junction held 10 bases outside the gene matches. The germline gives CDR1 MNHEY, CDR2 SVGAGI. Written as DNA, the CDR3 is TGTGCCAGCAGCGTACAGGGGGCGCCGGGGGAGACCCAGTACTTC. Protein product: CASSVQGAPGETQYF.

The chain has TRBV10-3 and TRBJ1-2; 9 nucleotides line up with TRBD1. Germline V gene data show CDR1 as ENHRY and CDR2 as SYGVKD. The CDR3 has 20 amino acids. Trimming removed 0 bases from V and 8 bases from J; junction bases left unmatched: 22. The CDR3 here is CAISESGQGMPGPAAVGYTF. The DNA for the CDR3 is TGTGCCATCAGTGAGTCGGGACAGGGAATGCCCGGCCCCGCTGCGGTCGGCTACACCTTC.